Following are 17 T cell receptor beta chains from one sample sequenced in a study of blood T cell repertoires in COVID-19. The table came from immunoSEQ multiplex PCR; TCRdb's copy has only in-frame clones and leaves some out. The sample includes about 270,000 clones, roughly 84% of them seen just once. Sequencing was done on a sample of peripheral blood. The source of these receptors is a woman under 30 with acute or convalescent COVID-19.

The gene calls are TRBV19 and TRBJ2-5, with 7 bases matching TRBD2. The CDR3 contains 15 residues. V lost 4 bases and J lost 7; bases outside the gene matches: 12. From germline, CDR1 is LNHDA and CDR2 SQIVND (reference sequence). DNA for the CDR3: TGTGCCAGTAGTAAGGAACCTAGCGGCCCCAGGACCCAGTACTTC. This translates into CASSKEPSGPRTQYF.

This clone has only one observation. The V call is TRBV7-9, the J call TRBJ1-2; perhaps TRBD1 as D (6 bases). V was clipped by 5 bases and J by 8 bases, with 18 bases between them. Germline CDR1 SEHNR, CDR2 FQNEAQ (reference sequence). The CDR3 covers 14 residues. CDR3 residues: CASSLISQGNGYTF. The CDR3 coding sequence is TGTGCCAGCAGCCTCATTTCCCAGGGGAACGGCTACACCTTC.

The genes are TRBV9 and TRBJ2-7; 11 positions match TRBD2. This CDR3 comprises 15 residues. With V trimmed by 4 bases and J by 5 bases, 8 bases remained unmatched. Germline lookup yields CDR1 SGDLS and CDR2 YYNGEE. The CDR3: CASSPHTSGSHEQYF. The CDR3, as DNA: TGTGCCAGCAGCCCCCACACTAGCGGGAGCCACGAGCAGTACTTC. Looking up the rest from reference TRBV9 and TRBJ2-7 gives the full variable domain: DSGVTQTPKHLITATGQRVTLRCSPRSGDLSVYWYQQSLDQGLQFLIQYYNGEERAKGNILERFSAQQFPDLHSELNLSSLELGDSALYFCASSPHTSGSHEQYFGPGTRLTVT.

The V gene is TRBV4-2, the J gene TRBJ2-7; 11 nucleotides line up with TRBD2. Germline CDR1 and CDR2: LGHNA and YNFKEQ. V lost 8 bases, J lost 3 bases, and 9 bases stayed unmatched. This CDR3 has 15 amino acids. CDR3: CASGTSGSPNYEQYF. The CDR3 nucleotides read TGTGCCAGCGGAACTAGCGGGAGCCCAAACTACGAGCAGTACTTC.

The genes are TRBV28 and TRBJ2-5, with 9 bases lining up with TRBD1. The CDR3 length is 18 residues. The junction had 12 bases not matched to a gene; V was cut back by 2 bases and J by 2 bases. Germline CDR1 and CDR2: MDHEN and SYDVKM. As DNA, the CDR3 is TGTGCCAGCAGTTTACCCGGGACAGGGATCGATACTCAAGAGACCCAGTACTTC. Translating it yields CASSLPGTGIDTQETQYF.

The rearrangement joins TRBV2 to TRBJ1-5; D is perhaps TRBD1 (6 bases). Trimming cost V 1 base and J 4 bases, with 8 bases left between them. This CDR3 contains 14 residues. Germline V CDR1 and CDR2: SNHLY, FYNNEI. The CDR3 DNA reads TGTGCCAGCAGTGAAGGGCAGGGGAATCAGCCCCAGCATTTT. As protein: CASSEGQGNQPQHF.

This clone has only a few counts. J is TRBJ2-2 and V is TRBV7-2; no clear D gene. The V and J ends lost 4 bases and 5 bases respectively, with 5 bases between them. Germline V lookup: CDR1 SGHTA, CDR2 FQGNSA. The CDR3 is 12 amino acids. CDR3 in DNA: TGTGCCAGCAGCTCTACTACCGGGGAGCTGTTTTTT. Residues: CASSSTTGELFF.

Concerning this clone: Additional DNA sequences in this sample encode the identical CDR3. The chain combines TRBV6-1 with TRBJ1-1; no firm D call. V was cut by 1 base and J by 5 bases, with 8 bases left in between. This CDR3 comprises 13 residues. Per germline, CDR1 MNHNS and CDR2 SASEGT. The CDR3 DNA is TGTGCCAGCAGTGAAGTTGGAGGGACTGAAGCTTTCTTT. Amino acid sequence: CASSEVGGTEAFF.

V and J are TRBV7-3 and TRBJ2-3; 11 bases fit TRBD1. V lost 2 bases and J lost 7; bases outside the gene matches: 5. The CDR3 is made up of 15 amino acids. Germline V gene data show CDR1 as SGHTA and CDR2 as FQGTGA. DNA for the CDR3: TGTGCCAGCAGCTTAGGACAGGGGGCCGGGAATACGCAGTATTTT. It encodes CASSLGQGAGNTQYF.

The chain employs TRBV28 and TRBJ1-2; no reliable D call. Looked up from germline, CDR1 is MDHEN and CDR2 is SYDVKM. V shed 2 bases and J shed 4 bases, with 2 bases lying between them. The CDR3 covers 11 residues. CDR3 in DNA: TGTGCCAGCAGTTTACTCTATGGCTACACCTTC. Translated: CASSLLYGYTF.

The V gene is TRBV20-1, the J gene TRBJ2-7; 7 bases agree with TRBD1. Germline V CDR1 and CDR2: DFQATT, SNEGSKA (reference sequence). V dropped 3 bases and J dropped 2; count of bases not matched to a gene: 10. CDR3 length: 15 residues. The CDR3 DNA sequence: TGCAGTGCTAGTAAGGGACAGAGGGGGCCCTACGAGCAGTACTTC. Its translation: CSASKGQRGPYEQYF.

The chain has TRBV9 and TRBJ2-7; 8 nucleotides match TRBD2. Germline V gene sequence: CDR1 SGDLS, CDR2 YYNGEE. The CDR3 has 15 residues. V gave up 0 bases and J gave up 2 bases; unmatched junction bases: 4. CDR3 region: CASSVGPGRAYEQYF. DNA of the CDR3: TGTGCCAGCAGCGTAGGCCCCGGGAGGGCCTACGAGCAGTACTTC.

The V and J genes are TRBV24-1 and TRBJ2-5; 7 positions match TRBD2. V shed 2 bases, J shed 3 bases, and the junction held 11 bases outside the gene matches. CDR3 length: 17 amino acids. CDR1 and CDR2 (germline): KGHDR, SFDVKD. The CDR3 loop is CATSDSRGGLGEETQYF. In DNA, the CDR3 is TGTGCCACCAGTGATTCCCGCGGGGGACTGGGAGAAGAGACCCAGTACTTC.

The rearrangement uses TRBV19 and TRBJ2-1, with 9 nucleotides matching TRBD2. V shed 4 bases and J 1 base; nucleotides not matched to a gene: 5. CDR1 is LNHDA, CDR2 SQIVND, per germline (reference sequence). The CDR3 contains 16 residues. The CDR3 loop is CASSRLAALSYNEQFF. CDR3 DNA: TGTGCCAGTAGTAGACTAGCGGCCCTGTCCTACAATGAGCAGTTCTTC.

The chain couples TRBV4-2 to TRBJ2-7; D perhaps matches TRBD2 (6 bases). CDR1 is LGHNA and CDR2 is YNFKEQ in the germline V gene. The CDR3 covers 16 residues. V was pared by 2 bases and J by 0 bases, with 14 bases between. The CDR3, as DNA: TGTGCCAGCAGCCAATATTCGGGGGAGGACTCCTACGAGCAGTACTTC. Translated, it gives CASSQYSGEDSYEQYF.

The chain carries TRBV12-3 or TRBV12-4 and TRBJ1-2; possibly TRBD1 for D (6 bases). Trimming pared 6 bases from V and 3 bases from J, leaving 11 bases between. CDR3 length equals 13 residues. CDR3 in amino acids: CASRPTGYYGYTF. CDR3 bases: TGTGCCAGCAGGCCGACAGGATACTATGGCTACACCTTC.

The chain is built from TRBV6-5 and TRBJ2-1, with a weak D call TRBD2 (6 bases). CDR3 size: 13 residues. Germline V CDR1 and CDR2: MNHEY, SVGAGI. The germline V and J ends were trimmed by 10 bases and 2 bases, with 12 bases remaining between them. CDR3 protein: CAIAGSPYNEQFF. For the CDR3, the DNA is TGTGCCATTGCCGGGAGCCCCTACAATGAGCAGTTCTTC.